These 16 T cell receptor beta chains came from one sample sequenced in a study of CD8 T cells in ankylosing spondylitis. Study findings and constraints: What appeared characteristic of ankylosing spondylitis blood was a TCR beta motif of eight highly homologous variants.

TCRdb redid the calling of the 5' RACE reads with MiXCR, one entry per CDR3 protein. The repertoire consists of about 390,000 distinct CDR3 sequences, with under 25% occurring once and the leading ten covering about 15%. These receptors have no identified antigens. The specimen was blood, either unsorted or a sorted T cell fraction (not recorded which). The origin of the receptors is a male donor with ankylosing spondylitis.

V gene TRBV29-1 combines with J gene TRBJ2-2, with 10 bases aligning to TRBD1. V shed 7 bases and J 1 base; nucleotides not matched to a gene: 6. The germline CDR1 and CDR2 sequences are SQVTM and ANQGSEA. The CDR3 length is 15 residues. DNA of the CDR3: TGCAGCGGGGGACAGGGGATGGGGAACACCGGGGAGCTGTTTTTT. It encodes CSGGQGMGNTGELFF.

This clonotype was recorded a few times. CDR3 sequence: CASSDNRGDTQYF. The CDR3 nucleotides are TGTGCCAGCAGCGATAACAGAGGAGATACGCAGTATTTT. J is TRBJ2-3 and V is TRBV12-3 or TRBV12-4; D is unresolved. CDR3 length equals 13 residues. The V end lost 6 bases, the J end lost 5 bases, and 12 bases lay between the germline ends.

V usage is TRBV18 and J usage is TRBJ1-3; D call uncertain. V was clipped by 3 bases and J by 4 bases, with 1 base between them. Germline CDR1 is KGHSH and CDR2 is LQKENI. The CDR3 is 11 residues long. The CDR3 here is CASSPGNTIYF. The CDR3, as DNA: TGTGCCAGCTCACCGGGAAACACCATATATTTT.

This clonotype was seen only a few times. The chain is built from TRBV11-2 and TRBJ1-1; D ambiguous. The germline gives CDR1 SGHAT, CDR2 FQNNGV. The CDR3 runs 14 residues. Trimming cost V 2 bases and J 6 bases, with 13 bases left between them. In nucleotides, the CDR3 is TGTGCCAGCAGCTTAACCCTGCAGTGGGCTGAAGCTTTCTTT. As protein: CASSLTLQWAEAFF.

The gene calls are TRBV6-5 and TRBJ2-7; 8 nucleotides agree with TRBD1. The CDR3 is 14 residues long. V dropped 1 base and J dropped 6; count of bases not matched to a gene: 5. Germline loops: CDR1 MNHEY, CDR2 SVGAGI. The CDR3: CASSYYRGVSEQYF. The CDR3 bases are TGTGCCAGCAGTTACTACAGGGGGGTATCCGAGCAGTACTTC.

In its sample, this clonotype was seen a few times. The chain uses TRBV6-5 and TRBJ1-5; a weak D match, TRBD1 (5 bases). Germline CDR1 is MNHEY and CDR2 is SVGAGI. This CDR3 contains 15 residues. The V and J ends lost 4 bases and 0 bases respectively, with 10 bases between them. In nucleotides, the CDR3 is TGTGCCAGCAGTTCGACAGAAGTTAGCAATCAGCCCCAGCATTTT. The encoded protein is CASSSTEVSNQPQHF.

This sequence joins TRBV7-9 and TRBJ2-2; no clear D gene. The V end was cut by 7 bases, the J end by 1 base, with 10 bases between. CDR3 size: 14 residues. Germline V CDR1 and CDR2: SEHNR, FQNEAQ (reference sequence). The chain's CDR3 is CASTELGNTGELFF. The CDR3 coding sequence is TGTGCCAGCACCGAGTTAGGGAACACCGGGGAGCTGTTTTTT.

The chain has TRBV7-3 and TRBJ2-1, with TRBD2 identical over 15 bases. J gave up 10 bases and V 5 bases, and 6 bases lay outside the gene matches. This CDR3 is built from 15 residues. Per germline, CDR1 SGHTA and CDR2 FQGTGA. The CDR3 region has the DNA TGTGCCAGCAGCATGGGACTAGCGGGAGGTGAGGAGCAGTTCTTC. Amino acid sequence: CASSMGLAGGEEQFF.

Only a few counts were recorded for this clonotype. The rearrangement links TRBV12-3 or TRBV12-4 to TRBJ2-1, with unresolved D. The CDR3 spans 13 residues. Trimming took 3 bases from V and 3 from J, leaving 6 bases between them. The CDR3 loop is CASSFGNYNEQFF. As DNA, the CDR3 is TGTGCCAGCAGTTTCGGAAACTACAATGAGCAGTTCTTC.

The genes are TRBV3-1 and TRBJ1-6, with D tentatively TRBD1 (5 bases). Germline V gene sequence: CDR1 LGHDT, CDR2 YNNKEL (reference sequence). Trimming stripped 2 bases from V and 7 bases from J, with 9 bases between. The CDR3 has 14 amino acids. The CDR3 DNA reads TGTGCCAGCAGCCAACAGGGCGGCAATTCACCCCTCCACTTT. Protein: CASSQQGGNSPLHF.

The rearrangement joins TRBV12-3 or TRBV12-4 to TRBJ2-7; 9 bases fit TRBD1. The CDR3 is 16 residues long. V was pared by 8 bases and J by 2 bases, with 13 bases of the junction left unmatched. CDR3 sequence reads: CASSFSAGQGPYEQYF. For the CDR3, the DNA is TGTGCCAGCTCCTTCTCGGCGGGACAGGGCCCCTACGAGCAGTACTTC.

This clonotype came up a few times. The chain couples TRBV5-1 to TRBJ2-7; D perhaps matches TRBD1 (8 bases). This CDR3 has 17 residues. Between the trimmed V and J ends, which lost 4 bases and 2 bases, there was a span of 22 bases. The germline CDR1 and CDR2 sequences are SGHRS and YFSETQ. In nucleotides, the CDR3 is TGCGCCAGCAGCCCACGGACAGGGAGGGACAAAACCTACGAGCAGTACTTC. Encoded protein: CASSPRTGRDKTYEQYF.

The CDR3 coding sequence is TGTGCCAGCAGCCCGATAGGTGCGAGGTCAGATACGCAGTATTTT. It yields the protein CASSPIGARSDTQYF. The chain carries TRBV5-5 and TRBJ2-3; no clear D gene. CDR3 length equals 15 residues. The germline V gene encodes CDR1 SGHKS and CDR2 YYEKEE (reference sequence). V was cut by 4 bases and J by 4 bases, with 16 bases left in between.

The chain joins TRBV5-1 to TRBJ1-1; the D gene is possibly TRBD1 (5 bases). Germline CDR1 SGHRS, CDR2 YFSETQ. The V end lost 7 bases, the J end lost 8 bases, and 6 bases lay between the germline ends. This CDR3 comprises 9 residues. CDR3 loop: CASGGEAFF. The CDR3 DNA sequence: TGCGCCAGCGGGGGGGAAGCTTTCTTT. The full variable domain, rest sourced from reference TRBV5-1 and TRBJ1-1, is KAGVTQTPRYLIKTRGQQVTLSCSPISGHRSVSWYQQTPGQGLQFLFEYFSETQRNKGNFPGRFSGRQFSNSRSEMNVSTLELGDSALYLCASGGEAFFGQGTRLTVV.

This clonotype was counted many times. The chain combines TRBV7-9 with TRBJ1-3, with TRBD1 matching 11 bases. The trim removed 5 bases at V and 3 bases at J, leaving 9 bases unmatched. The CDR3 has 17 amino acids. The germline V gene has CDR1 SEHNR and CDR2 FQNEAQ (reference sequence). In DNA form, the CDR3 reads TGTGCCAGCAGCGTCGGGACAGGGGGATTATTTGGAAACACCATATATTTT. Translated: CASSVGTGGLFGNTIYF.

The rearrangement links TRBV6-1 to TRBJ1-2, with a tentative D call TRBD1 (5 bases). Germline lookup yields CDR1 MNHNS and CDR2 SASEGT. Deletions cut 2 bases from V and 8 bases from J, with 15 bases between. The CDR3 consists of 14 residues. CDR3 in amino acids: CASSERAQGEGYTF. CDR3 coding DNA: TGTGCCAGCAGTGAAAGGGCGCAGGGAGAAGGCTACACCTTC.